The source of this TCR beta chain is a study of T cell responses to AZD1222 COVID-19 vaccine. Per germline, CDR1 GTSNPN and CDR2 SVGIG (reference sequence). The trim removed 3 bases at V and 5 bases at J, leaving 7 bases unmatched. The CDR3 runs 13 residues. Clones were sequenced by immunoSEQ multiplex PCR, and TCRdb holds only the in-frame ones, with some missing. The sample yields approximately 120,000 clones, about nine tenths seen once. Comment on this clone: Its antigen remains unidentified.

Study-level results: Repertoire collection took place solely once the T cell response had peaked. Vaccine-associated CD4 TCRs spanned spike, dominant at 160-218 and 743-854. Females outnumbered males among donors, who were mostly white British; clonal diversity was possibly underestimated.

The material sequenced was peripheral blood, taken on day 0 of AZD1222 vaccination. The gene calls are TRBV30 and TRBJ2-7; 7 bases match TRBD2. The origin of this receptor is an adult in good health. The CDR3: CAWRYPGLDEQYF. CDR3 nucleotide sequence: TGTGCCTGGAGATACCCTGGACTAGACGAGCAGTACTTC.